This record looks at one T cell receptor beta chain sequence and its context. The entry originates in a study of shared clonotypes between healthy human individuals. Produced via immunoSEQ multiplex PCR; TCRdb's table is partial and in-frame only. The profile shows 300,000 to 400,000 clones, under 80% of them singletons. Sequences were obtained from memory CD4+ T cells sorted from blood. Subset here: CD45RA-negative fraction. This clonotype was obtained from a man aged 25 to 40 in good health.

CDR3 sequence: CASSLPPLGDNEQFF. For the CDR3, the DNA is TGTGCCAGCAGCTTACCCCCTTTGGGGGACAATGAGCAGTTCTTC. The chain is built from TRBV5-5 and TRBJ2-1; D tentatively reads TRBD1 or TRBD2 (5 bases each). Germline assignment: CDR1 SGHKS and CDR2 YYEKEE (reference sequence). The CDR3 totals 15 residues. The V and J ends lost 2 bases and 5 bases respectively, with 14 bases between them.